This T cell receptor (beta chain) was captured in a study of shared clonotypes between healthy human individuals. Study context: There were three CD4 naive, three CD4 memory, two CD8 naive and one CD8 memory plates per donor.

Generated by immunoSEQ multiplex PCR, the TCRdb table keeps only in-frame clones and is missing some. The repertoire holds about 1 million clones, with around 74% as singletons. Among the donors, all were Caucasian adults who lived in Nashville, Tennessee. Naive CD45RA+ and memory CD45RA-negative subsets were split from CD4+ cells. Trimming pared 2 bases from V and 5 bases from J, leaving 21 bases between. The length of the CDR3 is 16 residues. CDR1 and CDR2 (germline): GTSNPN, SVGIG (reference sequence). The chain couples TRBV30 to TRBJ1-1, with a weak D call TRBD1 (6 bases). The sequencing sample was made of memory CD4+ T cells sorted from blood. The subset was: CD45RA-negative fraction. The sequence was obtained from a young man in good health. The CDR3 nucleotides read TGTGCCTGGAGTAAGAGGGGGGGCAGGAGTCAGACTGAAGCTTTCTTT. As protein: CAWSKRGGRSQTEAFF. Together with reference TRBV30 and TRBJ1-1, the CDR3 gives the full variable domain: SQTIHQWPATLVQPVGSPLSLECTVEGTSNPNLYWYRQAAGRGLQLLFYSVGIGQISSEVPQNLSASRPQDRQFILSSKKLLLSDSGFYLCAWSKRGGRSQTEAFFGQGTRLTVV.